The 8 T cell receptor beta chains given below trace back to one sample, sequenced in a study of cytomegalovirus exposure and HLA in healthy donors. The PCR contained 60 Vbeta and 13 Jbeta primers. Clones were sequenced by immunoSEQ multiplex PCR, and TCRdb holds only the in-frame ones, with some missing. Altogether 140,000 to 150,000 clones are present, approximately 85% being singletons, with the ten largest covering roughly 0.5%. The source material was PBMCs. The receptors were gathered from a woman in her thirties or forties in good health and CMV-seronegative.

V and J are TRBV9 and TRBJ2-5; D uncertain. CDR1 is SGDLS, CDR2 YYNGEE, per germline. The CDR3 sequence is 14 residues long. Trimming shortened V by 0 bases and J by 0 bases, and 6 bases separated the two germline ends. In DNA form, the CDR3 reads TGTGCCAGCAGCGTAGGAGGATACCAAGAGACCCAGTACTTC. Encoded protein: CASSVGGYQETQYF.

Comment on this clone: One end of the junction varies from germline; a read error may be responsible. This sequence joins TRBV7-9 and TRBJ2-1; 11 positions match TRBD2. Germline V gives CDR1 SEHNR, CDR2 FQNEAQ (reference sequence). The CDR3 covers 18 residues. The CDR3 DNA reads TGTTCCAGCAGCTTCCCTGCGGTGACTAGCGGGATCTCGGGTGAGCAGTTCTTC. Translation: CSSSFPAVTSGISGEQFF.

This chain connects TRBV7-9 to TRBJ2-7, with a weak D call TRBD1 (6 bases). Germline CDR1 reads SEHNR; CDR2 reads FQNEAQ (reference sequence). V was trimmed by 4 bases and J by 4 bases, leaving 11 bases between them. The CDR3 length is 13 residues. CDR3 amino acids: CASSSGTYYEQYF. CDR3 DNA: TGTGCCAGCAGCTCCGGGACATATTACGAGCAGTACTTC.

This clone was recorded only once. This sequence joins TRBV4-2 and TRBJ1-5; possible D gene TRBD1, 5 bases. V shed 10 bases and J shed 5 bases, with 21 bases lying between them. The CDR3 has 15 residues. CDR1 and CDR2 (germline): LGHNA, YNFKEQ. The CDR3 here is CANPSRRPGDQPQHF. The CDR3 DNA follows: TGTGCCAACCCTAGCCGGAGGCCGGGGGATCAGCCCCAGCATTTT.

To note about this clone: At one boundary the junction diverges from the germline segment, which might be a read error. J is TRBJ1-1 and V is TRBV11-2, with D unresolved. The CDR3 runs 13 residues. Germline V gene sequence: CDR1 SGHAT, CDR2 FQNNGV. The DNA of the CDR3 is TGTGCCAGCAGCTTAAATCAGAACGCTGAAGCTTTCTTT. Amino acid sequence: CASSLNQNAEAFF.

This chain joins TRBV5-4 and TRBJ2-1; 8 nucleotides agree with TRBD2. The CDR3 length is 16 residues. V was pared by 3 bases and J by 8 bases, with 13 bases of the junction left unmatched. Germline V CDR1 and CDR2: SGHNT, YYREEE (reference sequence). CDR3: CASSSPDGRASDEQFF. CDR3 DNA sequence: TGTGCCAGCAGCTCGCCCGACGGGAGGGCCTCGGATGAGCAGTTCTTC. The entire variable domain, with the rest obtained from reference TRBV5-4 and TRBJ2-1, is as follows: ETGVTQSPTHLIKTRGQQVTLRCSSQSGHNTVSWYQQALGQGPQFIFQYYREEENGRGNFPPRFSGLQFPNYSSELNVNALELDDSALYLCASSSPDGRASDEQFFGPGTRLTVL.

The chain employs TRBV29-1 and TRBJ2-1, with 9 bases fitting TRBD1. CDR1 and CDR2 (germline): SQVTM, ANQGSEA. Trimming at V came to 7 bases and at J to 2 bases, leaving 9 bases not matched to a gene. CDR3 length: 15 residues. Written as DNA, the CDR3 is TGCAGCGCGACGATTGGGACAGGGCCCTACAATGAGCAGTTCTTC. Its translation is CSATIGTGPYNEQFF.

The CDR3 DNA sequence: TGTGCCAGCAGTTTAAATCTAGCGGGAGGCTCCGGGGAGCTGTTTTTT. Protein sequence: CASSLNLAGGSGELFF. V is TRBV27 and J is TRBJ2-2, with 11 nucleotides matching TRBD2. Germline CDR1 and CDR2: MNHEY and SMNVEV (reference sequence). This CDR3 comprises 16 residues. V lost 2 bases to trimming and J lost 6 bases; unmatched junction nucleotides: 5.